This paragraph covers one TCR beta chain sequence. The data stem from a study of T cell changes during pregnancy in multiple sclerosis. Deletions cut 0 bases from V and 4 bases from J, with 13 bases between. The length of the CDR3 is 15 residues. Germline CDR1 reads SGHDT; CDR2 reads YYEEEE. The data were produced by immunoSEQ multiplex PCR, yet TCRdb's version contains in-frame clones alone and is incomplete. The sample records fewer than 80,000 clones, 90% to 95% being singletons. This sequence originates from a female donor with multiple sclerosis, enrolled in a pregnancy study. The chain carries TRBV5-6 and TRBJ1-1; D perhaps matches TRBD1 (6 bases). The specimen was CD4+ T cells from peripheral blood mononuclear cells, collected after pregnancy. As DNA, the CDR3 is TGTGCCAGCAGCTTGGTGCAGGGGTGGAGCACTGAAGCTTTCTTT. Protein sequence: CASSLVQGWSTEAFF.